This TCR beta chain comes out of a study of shared clonotypes between healthy human individuals. Several immunoSEQ plates received, in even portions, the genomic DNA of each subset. Only in-frame clones appear in the TCRdb table, and some are missing; sequencing was by immunoSEQ multiplex PCR. The sample consists of about 2.3 million clones, over 85% of them appearing once. Worth noting for this clone: Its cognate antigen is unknown.

Study-wide results and caveats: Shared clonotypes: 4.5% to 6% naive CD4, about 3.3% naive CD8, about 2.5% memory CD4, around 0.4% memory CD8. Memory subsets generally showed smaller estimated richness than naive subsets did.

The clonotype originates from a man in his late teens or twenties in good health. Some clones in this sample may be carry-over from other donors' samples. The sample taken for sequencing was naive CD4+ T cells from PBMCs. Subset: CD45RA+ positively selected.

CDR3 residues: CASSGGGTGELFF. In DNA form, the CDR3 reads TGTGCCAGCAGCGGAGGGGGCACCGGGGAGCTGTTTTTT. This chain uses TRBV9 with TRBJ2-2; TRBD1 is a possible D gene (6 bases). Per the germline V gene, CDR1 is SGDLS and CDR2 is YYNGEE. The CDR3 spans 13 residues. Trimming left V 3 bases short and J 4 bases short, with 7 bases between.